These 13 T cell receptor beta chains were all obtained from the same sample, sequenced in a study of blood T cells in healthy people across ages. The use of a sample-barcoded 5' primer and a J-beta primer mix characterized a second PCR of 7 to 11 cycles. TCRdb re-derived calls from the 5' RACE reads in MiXCR, one entry per CDR3 protein. The table records 1.5 million to 2 million distinct CDR3 sequences, over 25% of them present only once. The material sequenced was blood. Receptor source: a woman younger than 45 in good health.

The table lists this clonotype with many counts. This rearrangement joins TRBV5-1 to TRBJ2-7; D unclear. Looked up from germline, CDR1 is SGHRS and CDR2 is YFSETQ. V dropped 7 bases and J dropped 4 bases, with 12 bases sitting between them. This CDR3 contains 12 residues. CDR3 sequence reads: CASSLQPYEQYF. The CDR3 bases are TGCGCCAGCTCACTCCAGCCTTACGAGCAGTACTTC.

This chain uses TRBV5-6 with TRBJ2-3, with 12 nucleotides matching TRBD2. V was clipped by 4 bases and J by 0 bases; unmatched bases: 12. CDR3 length equals 19 residues. Germline lookup yields CDR1 SGHDT and CDR2 YYEEEE. This chain's CDR3 is CASSPARTSGTSSTDTQYF. The CDR3 nucleotides are TGTGCCAGCAGCCCGGCGAGGACTAGCGGGACCTCTAGCACAGATACGCAGTATTTT.

This clonotype was seen ten or more times. This chain links TRBV7-2 with TRBJ2-7; either TRBD1 or TRBD2 may supply D (5 bases each). With 5 bases removed from V and 8 bases from J, the gap between germline ends came to 22 bases. There are 15 residues in the CDR3. Looked up from germline, CDR1 is SGHTA and CDR2 is FQGNSA. CDR3 sequence: CASSAYPGPTKKQYF. In DNA form, the CDR3 reads TGTGCCAGCAGCGCCTACCCGGGACCAACCAAGAAGCAGTACTTC.

CDR3 coding DNA: TGTGCCAGCAGCCTGGGGGACAGGGGGAGAGCTTTCTTT. Translation gives CASSLGDRGRAFF. V usage is TRBV5-4 and J usage is TRBJ1-1; 11 bases are a match to TRBD1. This CDR3 is built from 13 residues. Trimming removed 4 bases from V and 10 bases from J; junction bases left unmatched: 6. Germline CDR1 SGHNT, CDR2 YYREEE (reference sequence).

This clonotype was counted ten times or more. The genes are TRBV27 and TRBJ2-1, with TRBD2 as a possible D gene (6 bases). Germline V gene lookup returns CDR1 MNHEY and CDR2 SMNVEV (reference sequence). The CDR3 covers 14 residues. With 1 base removed from V and 8 bases from J, the gap between germline ends came to 12 bases. The CDR3 loop reads CASSLFGRSDEQFF. As DNA, the CDR3 is TGTGCCAGCAGTTTATTCGGGAGAAGCGATGAGCAGTTCTTC.

V is TRBV7-3 and J is TRBJ2-3; 9 nucleotides agree with TRBD2. The CDR3 extends over 16 amino acids. Germline-derived CDR1 and CDR2 are SGHTA and FQGTGA. The V gene end was trimmed by 0 bases and the J gene end by 4 bases; junction bases not matched to a gene: 5. The CDR3 is CASSLTAGGRPDTQYF. The CDR3 region has the DNA TGTGCCAGCAGCTTAACGGCGGGGGGGCGTCCAGATACGCAGTATTTT.

The chain uses TRBV6-6 and TRBJ1-5, with 7 nucleotides matching TRBD1. After removal of 2 bases from V and 0 bases from J, the junction contained 1 base not matched to a gene. Germline V gives CDR1 MNHNY, CDR2 SVGAGI (reference sequence). The CDR3 loop spans 15 amino acids. DNA for the CDR3: TGTGCCAGCAGTTACGGGACAGATAGCAATCAGCCCCAGCATTTT. It yields the protein CASSYGTDSNQPQHF.

The J gene is TRBJ1-1, the V gene TRBV27; possible D gene TRBD1, 6 bases. V shed 1 base and J shed 6 bases, with 15 bases lying between them. From germline, CDR1 is MNHEY and CDR2 SMNVEV (reference sequence). This CDR3 comprises 15 residues. The CDR3, as DNA: TGTGCCAGCAGTTTATTCAGGGGTCTCGGCTCTGAAGCTTTCTTT. Translating it yields CASSLFRGLGSEAFF.

This clonotype was seen a handful of times. The junction differs from germline at one of its ends, possibly a read error. The CDR3 DNA reads as TGTGCCAGCACGCCGGGAGGGGGGGCATCAATAGATGCGCAGTATTTT. Amino acid sequence: CASTPGGGASIDAQYF. The chain recombines TRBV5-6 with TRBJ2-3; 8 bases fit TRBD2. Germline CDR1 is SGHDT and CDR2 is YYEEEE. CDR3 length equals 16 residues.

This chain uses TRBV7-3 with TRBJ2-5; 13 nucleotides line up with TRBD2. The germline CDR1 and CDR2 sequences are SGHTA and FQGTGA. The CDR3 consists of 17 residues. V trimming: 1 base; J trimming: 4 bases; junction bases outside the gene matches: 6. CDR3 in amino acids: CASSLMGLAGRPETQYF. The CDR3, as DNA: TGTGCCAGCAGCTTAATGGGACTAGCGGGGCGCCCAGAGACCCAGTACTTC.

The chain is built from TRBV10-3 and TRBJ2-3; unclear D gene. V was clipped by 3 bases and J by 2 bases, with 12 bases between them. The CDR3 is 15 residues long. Germline CDR1 and CDR2: ENHRY and SYGVKD. CDR3 loop: CAISDNQRNTDTQYF. Written as DNA, the CDR3 is TGTGCCATCAGTGATAATCAACGTAACACAGATACGCAGTATTTT.

This clonotype came up a few times. The J gene is TRBJ2-5, the V gene TRBV20-1; D gene unclear. V lost 0 bases to trimming and J lost 9 bases, with 11 bases between them. The CDR3 totals 12 residues. The germline V gene encodes CDR1 DFQATT and CDR2 SNEGSKA (reference sequence). CDR3 nucleotide sequence: TGCAGTGCTAGAGATAGTACGAAGGCCCAGTACTTC. It encodes CSARDSTKAQYF.

V is TRBV11-2 and J is TRBJ1-1; no firm D call. In germline, CDR1 is SGHAT, CDR2 FQNNGV. The ends were cut back, 0 bases at V and 3 bases at J, with 8 bases in the middle. This CDR3 comprises 14 residues. In DNA form, the CDR3 reads TGTGCCAGCAGCTTAGATCGATCATACACTGAAGCTTTCTTT. Amino acids: CASSLDRSYTEAFF. The complete variable domain, with remaining parts taken from reference TRBV11-2 and TRBJ1-1, reads EAGVAQSPRYKIIEKRQSVAFWCNPISGHATLYWYQQILGQGPKLLIQFQNNGVVDDSQLPKDRFSAERLKGVDSTLKIQPAKLEDSAVYLCASSLDRSYTEAFFGQGTRLTVV.